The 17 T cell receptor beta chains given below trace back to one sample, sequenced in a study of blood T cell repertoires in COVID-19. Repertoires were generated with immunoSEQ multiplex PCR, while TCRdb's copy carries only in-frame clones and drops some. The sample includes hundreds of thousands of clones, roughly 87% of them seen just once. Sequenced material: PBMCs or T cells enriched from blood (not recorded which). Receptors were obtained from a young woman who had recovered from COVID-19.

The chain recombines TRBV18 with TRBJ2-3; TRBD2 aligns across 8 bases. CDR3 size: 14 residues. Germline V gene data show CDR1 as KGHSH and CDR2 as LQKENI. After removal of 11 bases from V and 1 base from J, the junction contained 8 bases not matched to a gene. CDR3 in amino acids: CACRGGPRTDTQYF. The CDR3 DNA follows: TGTGCCTGCCGCGGGGGGCCACGCACAGATACGCAGTATTTT.

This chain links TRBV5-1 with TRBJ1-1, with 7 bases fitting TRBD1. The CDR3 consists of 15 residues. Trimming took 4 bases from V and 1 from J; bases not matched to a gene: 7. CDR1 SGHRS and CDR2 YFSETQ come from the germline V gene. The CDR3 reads CASSRYRGGNTEAFF. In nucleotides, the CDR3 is TGCGCCAGCAGCCGCTACAGGGGAGGGAACACTGAAGCTTTCTTT. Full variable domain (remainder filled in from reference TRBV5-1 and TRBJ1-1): KAGVTQTPRYLIKTRGQQVTLSCSPISGHRSVSWYQQTPGQGLQFLFEYFSETQRNKGNFPGRFSGRQFSNSRSEMNVSTLELGDSALYLCASSRYRGGNTEAFFGQGTRLTVV.

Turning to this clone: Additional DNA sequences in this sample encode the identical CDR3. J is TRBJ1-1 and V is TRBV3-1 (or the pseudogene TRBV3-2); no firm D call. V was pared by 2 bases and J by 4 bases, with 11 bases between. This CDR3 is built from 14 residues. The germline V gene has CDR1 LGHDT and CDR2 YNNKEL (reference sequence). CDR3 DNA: TGTGCCAGCAGCCAACCGGGTCGGGGCACTGAAGCTTTCTTT. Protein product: CASSQPGRGTEAFF.

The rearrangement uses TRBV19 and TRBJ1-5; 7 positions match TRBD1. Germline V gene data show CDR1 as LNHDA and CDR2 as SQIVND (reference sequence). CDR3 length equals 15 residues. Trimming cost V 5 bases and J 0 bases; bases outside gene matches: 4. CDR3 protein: CASSDTGDSNQPQHF. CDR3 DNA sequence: TGTGCCAGTAGTGATACAGGGGATAGCAATCAGCCCCAGCATTTT.

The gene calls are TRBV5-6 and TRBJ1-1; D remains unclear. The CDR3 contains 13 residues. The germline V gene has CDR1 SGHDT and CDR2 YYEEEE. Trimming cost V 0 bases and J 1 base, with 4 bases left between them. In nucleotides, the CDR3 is TGTGCCAGCAGCTTGGTTCGGAACACTGAAGCTTTCTTT. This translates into CASSLVRNTEAFF.

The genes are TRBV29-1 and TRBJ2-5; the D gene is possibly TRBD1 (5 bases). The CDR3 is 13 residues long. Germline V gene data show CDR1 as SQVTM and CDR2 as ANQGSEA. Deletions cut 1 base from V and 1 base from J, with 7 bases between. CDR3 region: CSVEGGTQETQYF. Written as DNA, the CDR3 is TGCAGCGTTGAAGGGGGCACCCAAGAGACCCAGTACTTC.

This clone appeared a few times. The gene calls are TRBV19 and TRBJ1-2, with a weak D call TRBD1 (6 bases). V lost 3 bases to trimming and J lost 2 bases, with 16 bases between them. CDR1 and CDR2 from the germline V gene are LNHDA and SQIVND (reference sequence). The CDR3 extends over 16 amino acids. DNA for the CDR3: TGTGCCAGTAGTATGGGCAGGGGTTTTGAGAACTATGGCTACACCTTC. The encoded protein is CASSMGRGFENYGYTF.

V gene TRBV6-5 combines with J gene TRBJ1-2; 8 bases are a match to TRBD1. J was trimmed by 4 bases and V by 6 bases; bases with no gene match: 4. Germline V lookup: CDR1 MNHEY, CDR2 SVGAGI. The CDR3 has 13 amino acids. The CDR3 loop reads CASRLGQGYGYTF. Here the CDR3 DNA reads TGTGCCAGCAGACTCGGACAGGGCTATGGCTACACCTTC.

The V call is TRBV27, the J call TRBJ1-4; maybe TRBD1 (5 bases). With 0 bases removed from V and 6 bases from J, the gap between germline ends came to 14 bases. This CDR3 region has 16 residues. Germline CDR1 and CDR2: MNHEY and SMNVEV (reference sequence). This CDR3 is CASSLSARPRDEKLFF. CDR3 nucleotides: TGTGCCAGCAGTTTATCGGCCAGACCCAGGGATGAAAAACTGTTTTTT.

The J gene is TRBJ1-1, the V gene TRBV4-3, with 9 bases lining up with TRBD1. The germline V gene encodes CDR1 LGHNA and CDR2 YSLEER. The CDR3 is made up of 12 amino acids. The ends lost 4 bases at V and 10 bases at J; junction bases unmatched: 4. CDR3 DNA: TGCGCCAGCAGCCCGTACAGGGGGCGAGCTTTCTTT. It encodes CASSPYRGRAFF.

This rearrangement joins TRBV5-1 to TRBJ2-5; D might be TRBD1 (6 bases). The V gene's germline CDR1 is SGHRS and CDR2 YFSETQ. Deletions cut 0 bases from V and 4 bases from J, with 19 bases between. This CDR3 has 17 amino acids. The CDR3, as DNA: TGCGCCAGCAGCTTGGTTTCGGGGCCAGGGGCCGGAGAGACCCAGTACTTC. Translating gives CASSLVSGPGAGETQYF.

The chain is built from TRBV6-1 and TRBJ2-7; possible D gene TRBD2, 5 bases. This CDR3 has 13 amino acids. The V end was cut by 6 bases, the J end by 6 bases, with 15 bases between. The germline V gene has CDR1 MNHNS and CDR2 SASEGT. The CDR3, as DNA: TGTGCCAGCAGAGGCAGTGGGGAGCCCGAGCAGTACTTC. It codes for CASRGSGEPEQYF.

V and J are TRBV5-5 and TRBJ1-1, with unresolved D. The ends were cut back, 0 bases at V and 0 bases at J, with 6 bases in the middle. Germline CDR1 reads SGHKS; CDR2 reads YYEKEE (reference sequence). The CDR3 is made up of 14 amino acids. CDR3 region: CASSLALLNTEAFF. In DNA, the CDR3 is TGTGCCAGCAGCTTGGCTCTCCTGAACACTGAAGCTTTCTTT.

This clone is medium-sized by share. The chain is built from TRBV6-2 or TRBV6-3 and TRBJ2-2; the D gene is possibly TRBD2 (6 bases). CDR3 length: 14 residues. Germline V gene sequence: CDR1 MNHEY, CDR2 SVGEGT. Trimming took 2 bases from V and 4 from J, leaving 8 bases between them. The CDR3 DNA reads TGTGCCAGCAGTTACCGGGAGACCACCGGGGAGCTGTTTTTT. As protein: CASSYRETTGELFF.

The CDR3 DNA sequence: TGTGCCAGCTGGACTAGCGGGAGCCTCTCCTACAATGAGCAGTTCTTC. It encodes CASWTSGSLSYNEQFF. V usage is TRBV7-9 and J usage is TRBJ2-1, with TRBD2 matching 13 bases. With 8 bases clipped from V and 0 bases from J, the junction kept 4 bases outside the gene matches. The CDR3 contains 16 residues. In germline, CDR1 is SEHNR, CDR2 FQNEAQ (reference sequence).

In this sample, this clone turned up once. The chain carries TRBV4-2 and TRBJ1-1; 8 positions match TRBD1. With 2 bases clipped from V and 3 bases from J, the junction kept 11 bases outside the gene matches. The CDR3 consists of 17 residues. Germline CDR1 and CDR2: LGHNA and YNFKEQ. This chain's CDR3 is CASSQPGTGQKHTEAFF. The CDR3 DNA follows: TGTGCCAGCAGCCAACCGGGGACAGGACAGAAGCACACTGAAGCTTTCTTT.

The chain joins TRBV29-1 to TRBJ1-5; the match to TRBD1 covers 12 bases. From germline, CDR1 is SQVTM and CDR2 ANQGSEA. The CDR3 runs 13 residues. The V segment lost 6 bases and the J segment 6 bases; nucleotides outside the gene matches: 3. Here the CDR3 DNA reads TGCAGCGTGGGACAGGGGGCGGGTCAGCCCCAGCATTTT. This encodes CSVGQGAGQPQHF.